This record covers a single T cell receptor beta chain. The entry originates in a study of blood T cell repertoires in COVID-19. V was pared by 1 base and J by 1 base, with 10 bases between. There are 15 residues in the CDR3. Germline V lookup: CDR1 LGHDT, CDR2 YNNKEL (reference sequence). Using immunoSEQ multiplex PCR, the repertoire was profiled, and TCRdb retains in-frame clones only, with some absent. The data contain some 110,000 clones, approximately 84% of them singletons. The specimen was peripheral blood. The rearrangement joins TRBV3-1 (or the pseudogene TRBV3-2) to TRBJ2-5; tentatively, D is TRBD1 (6 bases). The sequence came from a man aged 55 to 70 with acute or convalescent COVID-19. The DNA of the CDR3 is TGTGCCAGCAGCCAAGGGGCAGGGGCCCAAGAGACCCAGTACTTC. Protein: CASSQGAGAQETQYF.